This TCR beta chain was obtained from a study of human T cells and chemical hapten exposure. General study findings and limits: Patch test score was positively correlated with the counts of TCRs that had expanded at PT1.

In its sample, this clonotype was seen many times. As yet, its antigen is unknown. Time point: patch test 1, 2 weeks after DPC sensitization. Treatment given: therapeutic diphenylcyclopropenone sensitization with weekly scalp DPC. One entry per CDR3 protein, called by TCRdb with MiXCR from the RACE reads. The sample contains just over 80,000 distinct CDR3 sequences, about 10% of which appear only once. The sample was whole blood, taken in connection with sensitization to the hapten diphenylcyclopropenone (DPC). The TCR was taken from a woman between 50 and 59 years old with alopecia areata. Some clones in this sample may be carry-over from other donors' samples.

The CDR3 is CASSSHYEQYF. The CDR3 coding sequence is TGTGCCAGCAGCTCTCATTACGAGCAGTACTTC. The V and J genes are TRBV3-1 and TRBJ2-7, with unresolved D. This CDR3 has 11 residues. V dropped 5 bases and J dropped 4 bases, with 6 bases sitting between them. The germline gives CDR1 LGHDT, CDR2 YNNKEL (reference sequence).